Reported below is one TCR beta chain. The CDR3 is made up of 16 amino acids. The data were obtained in a study of T cells expressing NK-cell markers. From its re-call of the 5' RACE reads, TCRdb lists each CDR3 protein once, without DNA. The sample includes over 350,000 distinct CDR3 sequences. This receptor was identified in a woman between 50 and 59 years old in good health. Sequencing was carried out using blood T cells: a sorted CD56 or NKG2C T cell subset, CD4+ or CD8+ T cells, or bulk PBMC T cells (not recorded which). This chain joins TRBV12-3 or TRBV12-4 and TRBJ2-1; TCRdb names TRBD1, which stays unverified in the absence of DNA. The CDR3 is CASSLSRGAYHNEQFF.